This entry lists 9 T cell receptor beta chains sequenced from one sample in a study of T-cell memory formation after mild COVID-19 (dated by TCRdb to 2020 to 2022). The library was made by 5' RACE. Sequencing was performed on an Illumina NovaSeq 6000. The public reads were run again by TCRdb, first through fastp at Q25 and then through MiXCR, and only productive beta chains were kept. Rows with a matching CDR3 protein are joined into one entry that keeps the most common DNA and genes. This sample lists around 7,100 distinct CDR3 sequences; 58% were detected once. Together, the top ten hold around 2.5% of the sample. The sample comprised PBMCs or a T cell subset sorted from them (not recorded which). The receptors were sampled from an adult who had mild COVID-19 (a few samples of this study predate the infection). The sample titles of this study are shuffled in the database, so cell type and time point are left out.

The CDR3 loop reads CASSFTGIHNEQFF. CDR3 nucleotide sequence: TGTGCCAGCAGCTTCACAGGGATCCACAATGAGCAGTTCTTC. J is TRBJ2-1 and V is TRBV3-1; D is possibly TRBD1 (6 bases). The germline gives CDR1 LGHDT, CDR2 YNNKEL (reference sequence). There are 14 residues in the CDR3. Trimming removed 5 bases at V and 5 bases at J, with 13 bases between.

Within the sample, this clonotype is medium-sized. The V gene is TRBV27, the J gene TRBJ2-7; D assignment may be TRBD1 or TRBD2 (5 bases each). Trimming stripped 0 bases from V and 1 base from J, with 10 bases between. Germline assignment: CDR1 MNHEY and CDR2 SMNVEV (reference sequence). This CDR3 comprises 15 residues. In DNA form, the CDR3 reads TGTGCCAGCAGTTTATCCCGGGGCCAGTCCTACGAGCAGTACTTC. Protein product: CASSLSRGQSYEQYF.

The chain couples TRBV2 to TRBJ2-7, with 7 bases identical to TRBD2. CDR3 length equals 14 residues. Trimming at V came to 5 bases and at J to 7 bases, leaving 11 bases not matched to a gene. CDR1 and CDR2 (germline): SNHLY, FYNNEI. The CDR3, as DNA: TGTGCCAGCAGTTCTAGCGGAGCTCCGGGGGAGCAGTACTTC. Protein: CASSSSGAPGEQYF.

This clonotype was counted at least ten times. The chain has TRBV9 and TRBJ2-1, with a possible D match to TRBD2 (7 bases). CDR3 size: 14 residues. Germline lookup yields CDR1 SGDLS and CDR2 YYNGEE. Trimming removed 7 bases from V and 10 bases from J, with 21 bases in between. CDR3 amino acids: CASGGGGPPGEQFF. In DNA form, the CDR3 reads TGTGCCAGCGGTGGGGGGGGCCCCCCGGGGGAGCAGTTCTTC. The full variable domain, with the rest looked up from reference TRBV9 and TRBJ2-1, is DSGVTQTPKHLITATGQRVTLRCSPRSGDLSVYWYQQSLDQGLQFLIQYYNGEERAKGNILERFSAQQFPDLHSELNLSSLELGDSALYFCASGGGGPPGEQFFGPGTRLTVL.

The rearrangement joins TRBV4-3 to TRBJ2-7; D might be TRBD1 (6 bases). V lost 0 bases, J lost 3 bases, and 9 bases lay in between. Germline V gene data show CDR1 as LGHNA and CDR2 as YSLEER. This CDR3 is 14 amino acids long. CDR3 nucleotides: TGCGCCAGCAGCCAAGAAGCAGGGGACTACGAGCAGTACTTC. This translates into CASSQEAGDYEQYF.

This clonotype was found once. The rearrangement links TRBV5-1 to TRBJ1-6; a possible D gene is TRBD1 (5 bases). The CDR3 totals 16 residues. Per the germline V gene, CDR1 is SGHRS and CDR2 is YFSETQ. V lost 3 bases, J lost 8 bases, and 18 bases lay in between. As DNA, the CDR3 is TGCGCCAGCAGCTGGAGCAGAGGGGCCGTGGATTCACCCCTCCACTTT. Its translation: CASSWSRGAVDSPLHF.

This clonotype is judged medium-sized. The V and J genes are TRBV3-1 and TRBJ2-7; D unresolved. Germline loops: CDR1 LGHDT, CDR2 YNNKEL (reference sequence). V was shortened by 0 bases and J by 4 bases, with 7 bases between the two germline ends. This CDR3 comprises 13 residues. For the CDR3, the DNA is TGTGCCAGCAGCCAAGATGTAGATTACGAGCAGTACTTC. It codes for CASSQDVDYEQYF.

The rearrangement uses TRBV7-9 and TRBJ2-7; maybe TRBD1 (6 bases). V shed 6 bases and J shed 5 bases, with 23 bases lying between them. Looked up from germline, CDR1 is SEHNR and CDR2 is FQNEAQ (reference sequence). The CDR3 length is 16 residues. CDR3 amino acids: CASRAGSWGLPNEQYF. CDR3 DNA sequence: TGTGCCAGCAGGGCCGGTAGCTGGGGGCTTCCGAACGAGCAGTACTTC.

V gene TRBV5-1 combines with J gene TRBJ2-5; the D call may be TRBD1 or TRBD2 (6 bases each). The germline V and J ends were trimmed by 4 bases and 3 bases, with 19 bases remaining between them. From germline, CDR1 is SGHRS and CDR2 YFSETQ. The CDR3 extends over 16 amino acids. This chain's CDR3 is CASSVSNGGGEETQYF. The CDR3 DNA reads TGCGCCAGCAGCGTCTCCAACGGGGGCGGTGAAGAGACCCAGTACTTC. Full variable domain (remainder filled in from reference TRBV5-1 and TRBJ2-5): KAGVTQTPRYLIKTRGQQVTLSCSPISGHRSVSWYQQTPGQGLQFLFEYFSETQRNKGNFPGRFSGRQFSNSRSEMNVSTLELGDSALYLCASSVSNGGGEETQYFGPGTRLLVL.